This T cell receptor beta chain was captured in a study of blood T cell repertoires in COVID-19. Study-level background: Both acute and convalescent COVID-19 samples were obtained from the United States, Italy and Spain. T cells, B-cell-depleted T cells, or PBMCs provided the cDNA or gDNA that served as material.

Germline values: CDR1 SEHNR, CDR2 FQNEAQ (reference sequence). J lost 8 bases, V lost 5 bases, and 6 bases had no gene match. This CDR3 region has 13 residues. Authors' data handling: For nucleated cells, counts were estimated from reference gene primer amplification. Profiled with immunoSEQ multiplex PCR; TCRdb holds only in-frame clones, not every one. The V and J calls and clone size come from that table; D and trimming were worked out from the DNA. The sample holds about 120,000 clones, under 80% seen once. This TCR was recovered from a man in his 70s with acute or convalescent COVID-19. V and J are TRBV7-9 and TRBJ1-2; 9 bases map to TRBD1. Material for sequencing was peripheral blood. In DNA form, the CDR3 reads TGTGCCAGCAGCCTGACAGGGGGTTACGGCTACACCTTC. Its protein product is CASSLTGGYGYTF.